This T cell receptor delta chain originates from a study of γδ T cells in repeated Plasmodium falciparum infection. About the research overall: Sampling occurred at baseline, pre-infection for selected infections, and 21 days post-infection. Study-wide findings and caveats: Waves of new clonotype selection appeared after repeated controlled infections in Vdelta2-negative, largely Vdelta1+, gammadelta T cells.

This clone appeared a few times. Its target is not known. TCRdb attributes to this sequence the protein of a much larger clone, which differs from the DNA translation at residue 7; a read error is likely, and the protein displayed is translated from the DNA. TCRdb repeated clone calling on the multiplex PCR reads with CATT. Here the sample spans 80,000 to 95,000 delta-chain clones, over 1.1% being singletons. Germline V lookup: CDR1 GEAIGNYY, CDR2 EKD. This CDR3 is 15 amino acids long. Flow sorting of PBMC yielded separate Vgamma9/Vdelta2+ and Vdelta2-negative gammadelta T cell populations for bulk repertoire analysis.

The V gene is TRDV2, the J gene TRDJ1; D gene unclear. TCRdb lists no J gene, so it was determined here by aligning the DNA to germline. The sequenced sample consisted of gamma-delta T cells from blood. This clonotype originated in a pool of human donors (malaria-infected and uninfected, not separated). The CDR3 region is CACVRTKSYGLKLIF. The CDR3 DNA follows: TGTGCTTGTGTTCGCACAAAGTCGTACGGGCTTAAACTCATCTTT.